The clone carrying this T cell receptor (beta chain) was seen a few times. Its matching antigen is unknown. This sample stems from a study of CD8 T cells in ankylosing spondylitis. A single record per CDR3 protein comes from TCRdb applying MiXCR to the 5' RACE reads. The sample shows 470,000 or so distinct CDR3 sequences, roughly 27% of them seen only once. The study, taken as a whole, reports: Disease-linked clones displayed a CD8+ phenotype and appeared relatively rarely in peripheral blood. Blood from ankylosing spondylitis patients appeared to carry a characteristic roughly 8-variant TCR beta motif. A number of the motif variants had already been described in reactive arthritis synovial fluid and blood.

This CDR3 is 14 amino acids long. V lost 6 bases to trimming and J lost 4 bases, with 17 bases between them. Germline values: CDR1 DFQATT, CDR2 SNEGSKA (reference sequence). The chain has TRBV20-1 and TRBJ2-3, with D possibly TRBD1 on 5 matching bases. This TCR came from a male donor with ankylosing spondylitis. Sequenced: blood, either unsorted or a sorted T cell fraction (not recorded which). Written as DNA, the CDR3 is TGCAGTGCCCCCGGCCCCCTGGGGCCAGATACGCAGTATTTT. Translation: CSAPGPLGPDTQYF.